This TCR beta chain was recorded in a study of T-cell memory formation after mild COVID-19. TCRdb reanalysed the 5' RACE reads using MiXCR and keeps one entry per CDR3 protein. The sample lists about 350,000 distinct CDR3 sequences, 20% to 25% occurring once. This CDR3 contains 16 residues. The ends were cut back, 3 bases at V and 10 bases at J, with 19 bases in the middle. Germline CDR1 is SGHTA and CDR2 is FQGTGA. The chain couples TRBV7-3 to TRBJ1-6, with D unresolved. Sequences were obtained from PBMCs or a T cell subset sorted from them (not recorded which). The origin of this receptor is a man aged 18 to 35 who had mild COVID-19 (a few samples of this study predate the infection). Cell type and time point are not known. The CDR3 coding sequence is TGTGCCAGCAGCTTCTCCGGACGGCAGAGTGGATCACCCCTCCACTTT. It specifies CASSFSGRQSGSPLHF.